The 25 T cell receptor beta chains in this list originate from one sample, sequenced in a study of T-cell memory formation after mild COVID-19. TCRdb processed the 5' RACE reads anew with MiXCR; each CDR3 protein has one entry. Of hundreds of thousands of distinct CDR3 sequences listed, around 17% are singletons. Sequencing used PBMCs or a T cell subset sorted from them (not recorded which). The receptors derive from an adult woman who had mild COVID-19 (a few samples of this study predate the infection). Cell type and time point are not known.

At least ten counts were recorded for this clonotype. The V and J genes are TRBV5-1 and TRBJ2-1; D unresolved. Germline CDR1 reads SGHRS; CDR2 reads YFSETQ. V was shortened by 2 bases and J by 5 bases, with 11 bases between the two germline ends. The CDR3 has 14 residues. The CDR3 sequence: CASSFHPLDNEQFF. The CDR3 DNA reads as TGCGCCAGCAGCTTCCACCCTTTGGACAATGAGCAGTTCTTC. Full variable domain (missing parts from reference TRBV5-1 and TRBJ2-1): KAGVTQTPRYLIKTRGQQVTLSCSPISGHRSVSWYQQTPGQGLQFLFEYFSETQRNKGNFPGRFSGRQFSNSRSEMNVSTLELGDSALYLCASSFHPLDNEQFFGPGTRLTVL.

This clonotype appeared a few times. The genes are TRBV5-1 and TRBJ2-5; D possibly corresponds to TRBD1 (6 bases). The CDR3 runs 16 residues. V was shortened by 0 bases and J by 2 bases, with 14 bases between the two germline ends. Germline V gene sequence: CDR1 SGHRS, CDR2 YFSETQ. For the CDR3, the DNA is TGCGCCAGCAGCTTGGCAGGGGCCCCCCCACAAGAGACCCAGTACTTC. Protein: CASSLAGAPPQETQYF. Looking up the rest from reference TRBV5-1 and TRBJ2-5 gives the full variable domain: KAGVTQTPRYLIKTRGQQVTLSCSPISGHRSVSWYQQTPGQGLQFLFEYFSETQRNKGNFPGRFSGRQFSNSRSEMNVSTLELGDSALYLCASSLAGAPPQETQYFGPGTRLLVL.

The rearrangement joins TRBV24-1 to TRBJ2-7; D is uncertain. V shed 6 bases and J shed 4 bases, with 12 bases lying between them. Per germline, CDR1 KGHDR and CDR2 SFDVKD. This CDR3 has 13 amino acids. The CDR3 sequence is CATSSGGGYEQYF. CDR3 in DNA: TGTGCCACCAGTTCGGGCGGTGGTTACGAGCAGTACTTC.

This clonotype was detected a few times. V and J are TRBV29-1 and TRBJ2-3; maybe TRBD1 (5 bases). The germline CDR1 and CDR2 sequences are SQVTM and ANQGSEA. V lost 7 bases and J lost 0, with 17 bases in between. This CDR3 has 15 residues. CDR3: CSAYGRTPSTDTQYF. In nucleotides, the CDR3 is TGCAGCGCCTACGGCCGGACACCTAGCACAGATACGCAGTATTTT.

This clonotype was recorded a few times. The CDR3 loop reads CASSRGQGGNTGELFF. As DNA, the CDR3 is TGTGCCAGCAGCAGGGGACAGGGGGGGAACACCGGGGAGCTGTTTTTT. The chain recombines TRBV12-3 or TRBV12-4 with TRBJ2-2; 11 positions match TRBD1. The V gene end was trimmed by 6 bases and the J gene end by 1 base; junction bases not matched to a gene: 4. The CDR3 extends over 16 amino acids.

This clonotype was observed a handful of times. This chain joins TRBV7-6 and TRBJ2-1, with D possibly called TRBD1 or TRBD2 (5 bases each). Per the germline V gene, CDR1 is SGHVS and CDR2 is FNYEAQ. The V end lost 6 bases, the J end lost 7 bases, and 22 bases lay between the germline ends. CDR3 size: 16 residues. In DNA form, the CDR3 reads TGTGCCAGCAGGTCTACAGTAGGGGCGGGCGAAAATGAGCAGTTCTTC. Protein: CASRSTVGAGENEQFF.

This clonotype was seen a few times. At one end, the junction sequence differs from germline, possibly due to a read error. The chain links TRBV7-7 to TRBJ2-5; TRBD2 aligns across 10 bases. The germline V gene encodes CDR1 SSHAT and CDR2 FNYEAQ (reference sequence). The CDR3 has 18 residues. The CDR3, as DNA: TGTGCTAGCAGCTTAGGAGCGGGAGGGCCGGGAAGCCAAGAGACCCAGTACTTC. It is translated as CASSLGAGGPGSQETQYF.

The rearrangement joins TRBV19 to TRBJ2-1; 8 nucleotides match TRBD2. J gave up 6 bases and V 8 bases, and 6 bases lay outside the gene matches. Germline V CDR1 and CDR2: LNHDA, SQIVND (reference sequence). The length of the CDR3 is 13 residues. The CDR3 here is CASSTGGGNEQFF. The CDR3 DNA is TGTGCCAGTTCAACCGGGGGGGGCAATGAGCAGTTCTTC.

The chain links TRBV15 to TRBJ2-4; no firm D call. The germline V gene has CDR1 LNHNV and CDR2 YYDKDF (reference sequence). The ends were cut back, 1 base at V and 7 bases at J, with 5 bases in the middle. The CDR3 has 12 residues. CDR3 DNA sequence: TGTGCCACCAGCAGAGGCACGAACATTCAGTACTTC. This translates into CATSRGTNIQYF. Using reference TRBV15 and TRBJ2-4 for the parts outside the CDR3, the full variable domain is DAMVIQNPRYQVTQFGKPVTLSCSQTLNHNVMYWYQQKSSQAPKLLFHYYDKDFNNEADTPDNFQSRRPNTSFCFLDIRSPGLGDTAMYLCATSRGTNIQYFGAGTRLSVL.

The rearrangement joins TRBV2 to TRBJ2-1; D possibly corresponds to TRBD2 (5 bases). The CDR3 loop spans 11 amino acids. V dropped 11 bases and J dropped 4 bases, with 9 bases sitting between them. Germline CDR1 is SNHLY and CDR2 is FYNNEI. DNA of the CDR3: TGTGCCGGAGGAACGTACAATGAGCAGTTCTTC. Its translation: CAGGTYNEQFF.

The chain links TRBV12-3 or TRBV12-4 to TRBJ2-6; tentatively, D is TRBD1 (5 bases). V was pared by 6 bases and J by 4 bases, with 25 bases between. The CDR3 has 19 amino acids. CDR3 residues: CASSGLGHLLVMGANVLTF. Written as DNA, the CDR3 is TGTGCCAGCAGCGGCCTGGGGCACCTACTGGTAATGGGGGCCAACGTCCTGACTTTC.

In its sample, this clonotype was seen a few times. This chain links TRBV29-1 with TRBJ1-1; perhaps TRBD1 as D (5 bases). This CDR3 contains 12 residues. Germline V lookup: CDR1 SQVTM, CDR2 ANQGSEA. Deletions cut 5 bases from V and 5 bases from J, with 12 bases between. The CDR3 sequence is CSVRGIQTEAFF. DNA for the CDR3: TGCAGCGTTCGGGGGATCCAAACTGAAGCTTTCTTT.

This clonotype was observed a few times. The chain has TRBV5-1 and TRBJ2-1; D is unclear. Germline CDR1 and CDR2: SGHRS and YFSETQ. CDR3 length: 16 amino acids. Trimming stripped 4 bases from V and 0 bases from J, with 14 bases between. CDR3 coding DNA: TGCGCCAGCAGCCTCTCCCGTGATAGCTCCTACAATGAGCAGTTCTTC. Translation gives CASSLSRDSSYNEQFF. The full variable domain, with the rest looked up from reference TRBV5-1 and TRBJ2-1, is KAGVTQTPRYLIKTRGQQVTLSCSPISGHRSVSWYQQTPGQGLQFLFEYFSETQRNKGNFPGRFSGRQFSNSRSEMNVSTLELGDSALYLCASSLSRDSSYNEQFFGPGTRLTVL.

This clonotype was detected a few times. The J gene is TRBJ1-4, the V gene TRBV7-8; the D is unclear. In germline, CDR1 is SGHVS, CDR2 FQNEAQ. The CDR3 sequence is 13 residues long. The ends were cut back, 1 base at V and 8 bases at J, with 8 bases in the middle. CDR3 sequence: CASSLDPGEKLFF. The CDR3 region has the DNA TGTGCCAGCAGCTTAGACCCAGGAGAAAAACTGTTTTTT. Looking up the rest from reference TRBV7-8 and TRBJ1-4 gives the full variable domain: GAGVSQSPRYKVAKRGQDVALRCDPISGHVSLFWYQQALGQGPEFLTYFQNEAQLDKSGLPSDRFFAERPEGSVSTLKIQRTQQEDSAVYLCASSLDPGEKLFFGSGTQLSVL.

This clonotype came up a few times. The chain links TRBV24-1 to TRBJ2-3, with D possibly being TRBD1 or TRBD2 (7 bases each). Germline V CDR1 and CDR2: KGHDR, SFDVKD. The CDR3 is 18 amino acids. V gave up 3 bases and J gave up 6 bases, with 24 bases separating them. CDR3 region: CATSDLPGGGQPRDTQYF. CDR3 DNA: TGTGCCACCAGTGATCTCCCCGGCGGGGGACAGCCAAGGGATACGCAGTATTTT.

This clonotype occurred a few times. The chain employs TRBV7-3 and TRBJ2-3; 12 bases map to TRBD2. The germline gives CDR1 SGHTA, CDR2 FQGTGA. The CDR3 runs 18 residues. The V and J ends lost 5 bases and 0 bases, in that order; junction bases with no gene match: 9. The CDR3 DNA follows: TGTGCCAGCAGCCTACCCCTTGGACTAGCGGGGAGCACAGATACGCAGTATTTT. Its translation is CASSLPLGLAGSTDTQYF.

The V and J genes are TRBV12-3 or TRBV12-4 and TRBJ2-6, with D perhaps matching TRBD1 (6 bases). V shed 3 bases and J shed 1 base, with 13 bases lying between them. The CDR3 sequence is 17 residues long. The CDR3 DNA is TGTGCCAGCAGTTTCGGCGAGGGGGAGTCTGGGGCCAACGTCCTGACTTTC. Translating it yields CASSFGEGESGANVLTF.

This clonotype was observed a few times. V usage is TRBV13 and J usage is TRBJ2-7; 7 nucleotides align to TRBD2. Germline assignment: CDR1 PRHDT and CDR2 FYEKMQ (reference sequence). After removal of 5 bases from V and 6 bases from J, the junction contained 10 bases not matched to a gene. The CDR3 runs 14 residues. This CDR3 is CASSRGRGEVEQYF. For the CDR3, the DNA is TGTGCCAGCAGCCGGGGACGGGGGGAGGTCGAGCAGTACTTC.

The table lists this clonotype with a few counts. The genes are TRBV12-3 or TRBV12-4 and TRBJ2-7; a weak D match, TRBD2 (7 bases). The CDR3 spans 13 residues. V was clipped by 6 bases and J by 6 bases, with 15 bases between them. The CDR3, as DNA: TGTGCCAGCAGCCAACCGGGGGGCGGCGAGCAGTACTTC. Its translation is CASSQPGGGEQYF.

The chain uses TRBV28 and TRBJ2-5; D assignment may be TRBD1 or TRBD2 (6 bases each). The V gene lost 10 bases and the J gene lost 4 bases, with 19 bases spanning the gap. Looked up from germline, CDR1 is MDHEN and CDR2 is SYDVKM. The CDR3 covers 14 residues. The DNA of the CDR3 is TGTGCCACCTCGGAACTCCGGGGGCGAGAGACCCAGTACTTC. Protein product: CATSELRGRETQYF. Together with reference TRBV28 and TRBJ2-5, the CDR3 gives the full variable domain: DVKVTQSSRYLVKRTGEKVFLECVQDMDHENMFWYRQDPGLGLRLIYFSYDVKMKEKGDIPEGYSVSREKKERFSLILESASTNQTSMYLCATSELRGRETQYFGPGTRLLVL.

CDR3 sequence: CASRIRGLTYEQYF. The CDR3 coding sequence is TGTGCCAGCAGGATCAGGGGACTCACCTACGAGCAGTACTTC. The chain combines TRBV6-2 or TRBV6-3 with TRBJ2-7; D possibly uses TRBD1 or TRBD2 (6 bases each). This CDR3 region has 14 residues. Germline lookup yields CDR1 MNHEY and CDR2 SVGEGT. V lost 6 bases to trimming and J lost 2 bases, with 14 bases between them.

A remark on this clonotype: Possible read error: a much larger clone is one base away. J is TRBJ1-2 and V is TRBV12-3 or TRBV12-4; D remains unclear. This CDR3 is built from 13 residues. Trimming pared 8 bases from V and 2 bases from J, leaving 12 bases between. The CDR3 DNA is TGTGCCAGCGGCCCAGACACGAACTATGGCTACACCTTC. This sequence encodes CASGPDTNYGYTF.

The gene calls are TRBV13 and TRBJ2-7, with 10 bases matching TRBD2. Per germline, CDR1 PRHDT and CDR2 FYEKMQ (reference sequence). Trimming removed 4 bases from V and 0 bases from J; junction bases left unmatched: 3. The CDR3 is 15 amino acids. CDR3 in amino acids: CASSSGTSDSYEQYF. The CDR3 DNA is TGTGCCAGCAGCTCGGGGACTAGCGACTCCTACGAGCAGTACTTC.

This chain joins TRBV11-2 and TRBJ2-7, with a possible D match to TRBD2 (6 bases). V shed 3 bases and J shed 3 bases, with 9 bases lying between them. This CDR3 is built from 13 residues. The germline gives CDR1 SGHAT, CDR2 FQNNGV. DNA of the CDR3: TGTGCCAGCAGCTTTAGCGGAAACTACGAGCAGTACTTC. Protein sequence: CASSFSGNYEQYF.

The chain links TRBV20-1 to TRBJ2-1, with D possibly matching TRBD2 (6 bases). The V end lost 8 bases, the J end lost 3 bases, and 14 bases lay between the germline ends. The CDR3 has 13 amino acids. Per the germline V gene, CDR1 is DFQATT and CDR2 is SNEGSKA (reference sequence). The CDR3 here is CSPTRPDYNEQFF. CDR3 bases: TGCAGTCCGACTAGGCCGGACTACAATGAGCAGTTCTTC.